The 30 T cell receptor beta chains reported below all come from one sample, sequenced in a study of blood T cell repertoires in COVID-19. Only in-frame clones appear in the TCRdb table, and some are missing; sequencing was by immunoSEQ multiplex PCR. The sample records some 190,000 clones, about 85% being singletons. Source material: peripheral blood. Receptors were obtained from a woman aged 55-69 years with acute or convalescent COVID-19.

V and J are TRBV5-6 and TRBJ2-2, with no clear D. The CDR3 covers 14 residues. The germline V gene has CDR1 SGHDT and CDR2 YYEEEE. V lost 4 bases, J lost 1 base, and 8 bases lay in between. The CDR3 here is CASSLLRNTGELFF. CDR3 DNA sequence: TGTGCCAGCAGCCTCCTCAGGAACACCGGGGAGCTGTTTTTT.

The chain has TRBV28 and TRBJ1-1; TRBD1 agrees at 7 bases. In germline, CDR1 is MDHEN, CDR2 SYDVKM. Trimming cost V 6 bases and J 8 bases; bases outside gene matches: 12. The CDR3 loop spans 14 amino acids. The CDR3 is CASRFLTGAAEAFF. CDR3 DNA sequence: TGTGCCAGCAGATTTCTAACAGGGGCGGCAGAAGCTTTCTTT.

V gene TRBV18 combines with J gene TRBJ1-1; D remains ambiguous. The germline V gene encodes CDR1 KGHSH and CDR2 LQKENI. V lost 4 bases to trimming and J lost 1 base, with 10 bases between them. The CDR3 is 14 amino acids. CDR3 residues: CASSHKAGNTEAFF. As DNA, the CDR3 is TGTGCCAGCTCACACAAGGCAGGGAACACTGAAGCTTTCTTT.

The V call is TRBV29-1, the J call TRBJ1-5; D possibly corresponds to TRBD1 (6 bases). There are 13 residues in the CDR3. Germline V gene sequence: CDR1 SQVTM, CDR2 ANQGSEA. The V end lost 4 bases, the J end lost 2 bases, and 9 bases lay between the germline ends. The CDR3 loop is CSVGPGGNQPQHF. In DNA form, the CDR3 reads TGCAGCGTTGGCCCAGGGGGCAATCAGCCCCAGCATTTT.

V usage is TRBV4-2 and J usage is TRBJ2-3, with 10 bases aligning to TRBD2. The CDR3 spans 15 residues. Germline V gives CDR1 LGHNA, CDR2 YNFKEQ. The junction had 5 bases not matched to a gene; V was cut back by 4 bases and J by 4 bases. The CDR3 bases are TGTGCCAGCAGCCGCCTAGCGGGAGAGGCAGATACGCAGTATTTT. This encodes CASSRLAGEADTQYF.

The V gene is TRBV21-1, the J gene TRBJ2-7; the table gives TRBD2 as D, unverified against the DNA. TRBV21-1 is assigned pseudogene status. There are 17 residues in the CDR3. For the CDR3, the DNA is TGTGCCAGCAGCAAAGAACCTCTGAGCGGGAGATGGTACGAGCAGTACGTC. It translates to CASSKEPLSGRWYEQYV.

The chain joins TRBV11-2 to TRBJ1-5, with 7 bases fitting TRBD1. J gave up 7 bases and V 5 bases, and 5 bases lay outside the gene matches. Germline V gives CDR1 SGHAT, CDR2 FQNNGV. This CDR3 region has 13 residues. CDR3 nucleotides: TGTGCCAGCAGCCCATGGACAGGCCAGCCCCAGCATTTT. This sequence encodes CASSPWTGQPQHF.

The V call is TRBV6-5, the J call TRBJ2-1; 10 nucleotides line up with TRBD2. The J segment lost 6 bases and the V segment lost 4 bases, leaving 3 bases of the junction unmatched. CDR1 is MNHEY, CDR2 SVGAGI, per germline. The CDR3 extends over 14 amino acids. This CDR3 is CASSLSGGGNEQFF. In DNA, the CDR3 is TGTGCCAGCAGTTTAAGCGGGGGGGGCAATGAGCAGTTCTTC.

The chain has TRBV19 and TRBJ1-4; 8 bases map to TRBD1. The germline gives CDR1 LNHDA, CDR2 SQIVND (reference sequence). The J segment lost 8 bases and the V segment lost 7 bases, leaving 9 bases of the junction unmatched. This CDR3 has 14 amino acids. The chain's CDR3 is CASTPRTGSEKLFF. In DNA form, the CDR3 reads TGTGCCAGTACTCCTAGGACAGGGAGCGAAAAACTGTTTTTT.

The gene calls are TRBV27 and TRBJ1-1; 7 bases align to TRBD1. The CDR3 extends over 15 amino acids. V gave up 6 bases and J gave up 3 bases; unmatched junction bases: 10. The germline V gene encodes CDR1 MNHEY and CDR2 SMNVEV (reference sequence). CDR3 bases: TGTGCCAGCAGAACACTACAGGGGATGGACACTGAAGCTTTCTTT. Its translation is CASRTLQGMDTEAFF.

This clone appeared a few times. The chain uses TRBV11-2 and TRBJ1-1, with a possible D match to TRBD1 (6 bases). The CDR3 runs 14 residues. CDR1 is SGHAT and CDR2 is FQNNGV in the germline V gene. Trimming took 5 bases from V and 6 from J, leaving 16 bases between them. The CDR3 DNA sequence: TGTGCCAGCAGCAACAGACGGCAGGGGCCTGAAGCTTTCTTT. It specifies CASSNRRQGPEAFF.

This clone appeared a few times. The CDR3 region is CASSRTRSVGFADTQYF. CDR3 in DNA: TGTGCCAGCTCCCGGACTAGATCAGTGGGGTTTGCAGATACGCAGTATTTT. The rearrangement joins TRBV2 to TRBJ2-3; 7 nucleotides agree with TRBD2. J was trimmed by 4 bases and V by 8 bases; bases with no gene match: 18. Germline V CDR1 and CDR2: SNHLY, FYNNEI. There are 17 residues in the CDR3.

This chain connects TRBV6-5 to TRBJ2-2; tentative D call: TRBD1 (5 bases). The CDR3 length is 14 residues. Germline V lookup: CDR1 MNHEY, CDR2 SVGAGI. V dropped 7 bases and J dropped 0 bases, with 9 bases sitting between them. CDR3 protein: CASTDIANTGELFF. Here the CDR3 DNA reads TGTGCCAGCACGGACATTGCGAACACCGGGGAGCTGTTTTTT.

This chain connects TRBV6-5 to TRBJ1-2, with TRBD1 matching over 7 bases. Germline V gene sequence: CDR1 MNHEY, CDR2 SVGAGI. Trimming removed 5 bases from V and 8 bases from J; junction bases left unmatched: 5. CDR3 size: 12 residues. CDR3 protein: CASSPTGVGYTF. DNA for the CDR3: TGTGCCAGCAGTCCCACAGGGGTCGGCTACACCTTC.

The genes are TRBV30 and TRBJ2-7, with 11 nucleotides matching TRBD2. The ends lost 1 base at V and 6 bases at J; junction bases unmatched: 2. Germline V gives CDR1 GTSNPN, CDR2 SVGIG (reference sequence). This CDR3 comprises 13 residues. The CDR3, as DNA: TGTGCCTGGAGTGCCGGACTAGCGGGCGAGCAGTACTTC. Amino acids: CAWSAGLAGEQYF. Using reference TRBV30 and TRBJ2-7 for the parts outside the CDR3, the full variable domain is SQTIHQWPATLVQPVGSPLSLECTVEGTSNPNLYWYRQAAGRGLQLLFYSVGIGQISSEVPQNLSASRPQDRQFILSSKKLLLSDSGFYLCAWSAGLAGEQYFGPGTRLTVT.

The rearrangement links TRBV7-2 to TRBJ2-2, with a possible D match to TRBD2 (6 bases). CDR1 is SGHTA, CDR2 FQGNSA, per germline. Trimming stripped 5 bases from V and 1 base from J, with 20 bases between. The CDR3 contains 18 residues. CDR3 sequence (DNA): TGTGCCAGCAGCCCCGTCTCGGGCTTGGGGGGGAACACCGGGGAGCTGTTTTTT. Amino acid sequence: CASSPVSGLGGNTGELFF.

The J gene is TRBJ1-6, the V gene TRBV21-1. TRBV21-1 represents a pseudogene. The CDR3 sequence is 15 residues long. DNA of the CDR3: TGTGCCAGCAGCAATTCAATACTCAAGTATTCACCCCTCCACTTT. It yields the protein CASSNSILKYSPLHF.

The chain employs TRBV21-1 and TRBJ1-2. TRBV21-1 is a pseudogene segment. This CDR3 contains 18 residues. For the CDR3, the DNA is TGTGCCAGCAGCAAAACGGGGCCAGGGCGGGATGGTAACTATGGCTACACCTTC. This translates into CASSKTGPGRDGNYGYTF.

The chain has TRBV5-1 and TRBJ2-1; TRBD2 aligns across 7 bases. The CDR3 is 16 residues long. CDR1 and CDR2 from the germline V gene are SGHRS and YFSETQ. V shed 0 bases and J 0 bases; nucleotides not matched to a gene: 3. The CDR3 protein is CASSLGGGSSYNEQFF. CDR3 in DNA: TGCGCCAGCAGCTTGGGGGGCGGGAGCTCCTACAATGAGCAGTTCTTC.

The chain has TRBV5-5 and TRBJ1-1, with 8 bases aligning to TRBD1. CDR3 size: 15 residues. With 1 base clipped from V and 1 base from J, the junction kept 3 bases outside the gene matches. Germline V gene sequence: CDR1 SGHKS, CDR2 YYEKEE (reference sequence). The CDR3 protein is CASSLPQGANTEAFF. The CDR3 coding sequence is TGTGCCAGCAGCTTGCCCCAGGGGGCGAACACTGAAGCTTTCTTT.

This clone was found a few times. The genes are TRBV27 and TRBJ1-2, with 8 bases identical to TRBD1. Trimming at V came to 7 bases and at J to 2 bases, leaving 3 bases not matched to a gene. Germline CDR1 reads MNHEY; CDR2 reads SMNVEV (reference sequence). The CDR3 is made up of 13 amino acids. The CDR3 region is CASTGDRNYGYTF. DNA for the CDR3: TGTGCCAGCACTGGGGACAGGAACTATGGCTACACCTTC.

The CDR3 protein is CASSYQAGRDEKLFF. CDR3 DNA: TGTGCCAGCAGTTACCAGGCAGGGCGAGACGAAAAACTGTTTTTT. This rearrangement joins TRBV6-5 to TRBJ1-4; D is perhaps TRBD1 (5 bases). Trimming cost V 2 bases and J 8 bases, with 15 bases left between them. The CDR3 is 15 residues long. Germline values: CDR1 MNHEY, CDR2 SVGAGI.

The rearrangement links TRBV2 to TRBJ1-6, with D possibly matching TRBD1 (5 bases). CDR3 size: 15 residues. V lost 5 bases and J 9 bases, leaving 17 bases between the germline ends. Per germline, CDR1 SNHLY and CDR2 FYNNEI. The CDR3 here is CASSLRDSGSSPLHF. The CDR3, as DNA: TGTGCCAGCAGTCTAAGGGACTCGGGGAGTTCACCCCTCCACTTT. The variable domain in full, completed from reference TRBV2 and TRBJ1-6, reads EPEVTQTPSHQVTQMGQEVILRCVPISNHLYFYWYRQILGQKVEFLVSFYNNEISEKSEIFDDQFSVERPDGSNFTLKIRSTKLEDSAMYFCASSLRDSGSSPLHFGNGTRLTVT.

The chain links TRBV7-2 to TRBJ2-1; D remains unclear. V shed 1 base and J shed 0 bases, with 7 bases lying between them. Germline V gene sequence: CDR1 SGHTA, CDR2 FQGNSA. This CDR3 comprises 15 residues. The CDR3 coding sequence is TGTGCCAGCAGCTTAGTCGTTAGCTCCTACAATGAGCAGTTCTTC. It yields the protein CASSLVVSSYNEQFF. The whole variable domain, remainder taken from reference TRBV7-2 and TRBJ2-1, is GAGVSQSPSNKVTEKGKDVELRCDPISGHTALYWYRQSLGQGLEFLIYFQGNSAPDKSGLPSDRFSAERTGGSVSTLTIQRTQQEDSAVYLCASSLVVSSYNEQFFGPGTRLTVL.

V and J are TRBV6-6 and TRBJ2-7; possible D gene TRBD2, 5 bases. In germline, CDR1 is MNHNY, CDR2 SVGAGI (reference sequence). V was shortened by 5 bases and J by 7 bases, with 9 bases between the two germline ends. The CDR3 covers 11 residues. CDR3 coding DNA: TGTGCCAGCAGTCAGCGGAGGGAGCAGTACTTC. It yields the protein CASSQRREQYF.

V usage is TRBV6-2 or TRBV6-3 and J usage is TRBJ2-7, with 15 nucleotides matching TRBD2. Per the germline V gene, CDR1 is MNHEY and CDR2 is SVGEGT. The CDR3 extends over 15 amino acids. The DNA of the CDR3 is TGTGCCAGCAGTACCGGACTAGCGGGAGGGCGAATATCGAACGTC. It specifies CASSTGLAGGRISNV.

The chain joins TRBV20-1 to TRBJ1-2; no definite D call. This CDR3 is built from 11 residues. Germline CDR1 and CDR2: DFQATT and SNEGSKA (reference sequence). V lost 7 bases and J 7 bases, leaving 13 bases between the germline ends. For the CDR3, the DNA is TGCAGTGGGCCGGGAGACACTGGCTACACCTTC. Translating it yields CSGPGDTGYTF.

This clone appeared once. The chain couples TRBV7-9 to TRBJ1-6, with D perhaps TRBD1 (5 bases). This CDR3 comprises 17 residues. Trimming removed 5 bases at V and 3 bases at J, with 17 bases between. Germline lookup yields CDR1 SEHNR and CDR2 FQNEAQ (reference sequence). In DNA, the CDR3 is TGTGCCAGCAGCCCCCCCACGGCAGGGCTCTATAATTCACCCCTCCACTTT. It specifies CASSPPTAGLYNSPLHF. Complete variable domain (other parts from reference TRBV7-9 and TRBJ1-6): DTGVSQNPRHKITKRGQNVTFRCDPISEHNRLYWYRQTLGQGPEFLTYFQNEAQLEKSRLLSDRFSAERPKGSFSTLEIQRTEQGDSAMYLCASSPPTAGLYNSPLHFGNGTRLTVT.

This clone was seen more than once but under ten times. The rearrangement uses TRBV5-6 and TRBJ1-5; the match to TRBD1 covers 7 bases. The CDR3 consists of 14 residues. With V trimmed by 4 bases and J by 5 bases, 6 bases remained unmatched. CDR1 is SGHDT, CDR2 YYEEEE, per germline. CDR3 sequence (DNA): TGTGCCAGCAGCATCCGACAGGGCTATCAGCCCCAGCATTTT. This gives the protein CASSIRQGYQPQHF.

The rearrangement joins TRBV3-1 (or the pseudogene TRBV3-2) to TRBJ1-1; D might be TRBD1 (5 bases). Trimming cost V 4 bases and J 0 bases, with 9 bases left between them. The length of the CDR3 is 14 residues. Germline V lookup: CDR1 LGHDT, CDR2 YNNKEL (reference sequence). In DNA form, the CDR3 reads TGTGCCAGCAGCCGGGAGGGACTGAACACTGAAGCTTTCTTT. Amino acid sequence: CASSREGLNTEAFF.